This T cell receptor (beta chain) comes out of a study of T cell responses to AZD1222 COVID-19 vaccine. This CDR3 spans 13 amino acids. The germline V and J ends were trimmed by 0 bases and 3 bases, with 5 bases remaining between them. The germline CDR1 and CDR2 sequences are PRHDT and FYEKMQ (reference sequence). Data came from immunoSEQ multiplex PCR; TCRdb stores just in-frame clones and leaves some out. The table shows about 120,000 clones, with approximately 92% occurring only once. The chain is built from TRBV13 and TRBJ1-2; D ambiguous. The TCR was taken from an adult in good health. The sequencing used peripheral blood, collected on day 0 of AZD1222 vaccination. The CDR3 nucleotides are TGTGCCAGCAGCTTAGGACGGTACTATGGCTACACCTTC. Amino acid sequence: CASSLGRYYGYTF.